One and the same sample provided the 11 T cell receptor beta chains below, sequenced in a study of CD8 T cells in ankylosing spondylitis (dated by TCRdb to about 2017). These receptors lack a known antigen. Summary of the overall study and its limitations: Blood from ankylosing spondylitis patients appeared to be characterized by a TCR beta motif composed of about eight highly homologous amino acid variants.

Libraries were built with 5' RACE. The instrument was an Illumina HiSeq 2500. The raw public data were reprocessed by TCRdb itself: fastp quality trimming at Q25, MiXCR clonotype calling, in-frame beta chains only. Each entry merges the rows of one CDR3 protein and shows their most common DNA and genes. The sample profile shows about 510,000 distinct CDR3 sequences; less than 6% of them were found once. The top ten clones comprise roughly 3.2% of the sample. What was sequenced was blood, either unsorted or a sorted T cell fraction (not recorded which). These receptors were taken from a male donor with ankylosing spondylitis.

The sample holds many counts of this clonotype. The chain uses TRBV5-1 and TRBJ2-7; D may match TRBD1 or TRBD2 (6 bases each). Germline V gene sequence: CDR1 SGHRS, CDR2 YFSETQ. Trimming shortened V by 1 base and J by 2 bases, and 10 bases separated the two germline ends. The CDR3 covers 14 residues. The CDR3 DNA reads as TGCGCCAGCAGCTTGTATAGGGGGGCCTACGAGCAGTACTTC. Its protein is CASSLYRGAYEQYF.

This clonotype has ten or more counts. V usage is TRBV9 and J usage is TRBJ2-2; D gene ambiguous. Between the trimmed V and J ends, which lost 0 bases and 5 bases, there was a span of 8 bases. Germline V gene lookup returns CDR1 SGDLS and CDR2 YYNGEE. The CDR3 has 14 amino acids. CDR3 loop: CASSVVSGTGELFF. The CDR3, as DNA: TGTGCCAGCAGCGTAGTATCAGGAACCGGGGAGCTGTTTTTT.

This clonotype has only a few counts. This chain joins TRBV29-1 and TRBJ2-1, with 10 nucleotides matching TRBD2. V was clipped by 6 bases and J by 9 bases; unmatched bases: 11. This CDR3 comprises 14 residues. Germline V gives CDR1 SQVTM, CDR2 ANQGSEA. The CDR3 loop reads CSVSGLAGVIEQFF. CDR3 DNA: TGCAGCGTCTCGGGGCTAGCGGGAGTAATTGAGCAGTTCTTC.

About this clonotype: One end of the junction varies from germline; a read error may be responsible. This sequence joins TRBV20-1 and TRBJ1-1; D possibly corresponds to TRBD1 (6 bases). Germline CDR1 and CDR2: DFQATT and SNEGSKA (reference sequence). This CDR3 contains 13 residues. For the CDR3, the DNA is TGCAGTGCTAGAGATAGTGGGTACAGGGAGGAGAGATTT. As protein: CSARDSGYREERF.

This clonotype was observed at least ten times. The rearrangement uses TRBV6-2 or TRBV6-3 and TRBJ2-1; TRBD1 aligns across 7 bases. The CDR3 is 16 amino acids. Germline V lookup: CDR1 MNHEY, CDR2 SVGEGT. V dropped 2 bases and J dropped 6; count of bases not matched to a gene: 10. CDR3 region: CASSYPGQVRSNEQFF. The CDR3 nucleotides read TGTGCCAGCAGTTACCCCGGACAGGTGAGAAGCAATGAGCAGTTCTTC.

This clonotype was picked up many times. The gene calls are TRBV7-9 and TRBJ2-7; D is possibly TRBD1 (5 bases). The CDR3 loop spans 13 amino acids. Trimming cost V 4 bases and J 7 bases, with 14 bases left between them. The germline gives CDR1 SEHNR, CDR2 FQNEAQ (reference sequence). The CDR3 region has the DNA TGTGCCAGCAGCTCAGGACACCCAGGAGAGCAGTACTTC. Its protein is CASSSGHPGEQYF.

At least ten counts were recorded for this clonotype. This chain links TRBV5-1 with TRBJ2-1; 9 bases line up with TRBD2. J lost 0 bases, V lost 0 bases, and 4 bases had no gene match. There are 17 residues in the CDR3. The V gene's germline CDR1 is SGHRS and CDR2 YFSETQ. The CDR3 protein is CASSLALAGPSYNEQFF. DNA of the CDR3: TGCGCCAGCAGCTTGGCCCTAGCGGGGCCCTCCTACAATGAGCAGTTCTTC.

The V call is TRBV5-1, the J call TRBJ2-1; 9 positions agree with TRBD2. V shed 2 bases, J shed 8 bases, and the junction held 8 bases outside the gene matches. Germline V CDR1 and CDR2: SGHRS, YFSETQ. The CDR3 runs 15 residues. The DNA for the CDR3 is TGCGCCAGCAGCTTAAGGACTAGCGTGGGTGATGAGCAGTTCTTC. Protein product: CASSLRTSVGDEQFF.

This clonotype was seen at least ten times. This sequence joins TRBV7-2 and TRBJ2-7, with 13 bases identical to TRBD2. The CDR3 has 16 amino acids. V lost 5 bases to trimming and J lost 6 bases; unmatched junction nucleotides: 10. CDR1 and CDR2 (germline): SGHTA, FQGNSA. The CDR3 loop is CASSLLGLAGTSEQYF. For the CDR3, the DNA is TGTGCCAGCAGCCTGCTGGGACTAGCGGGAACTTCCGAGCAGTACTTC.

With regard to this clonotype: This may stem from a read error, because a much larger clone lies one nucleotide away. The J gene is TRBJ1-1, the V gene TRBV12-3 or TRBV12-4; D unresolved. Deletions cut 6 bases from V and 8 bases from J, with 10 bases between. The length of the CDR3 is 11 residues. CDR3 DNA sequence: TGTGCCAGCAGCCAAGGCCACGAAGCTTTCTTT. Its translation: CASSQGHEAFF.

This clonotype came up a few times. DNA of the CDR3: TGTGCCAGCAGCTCGTCGGAGGTAAATGAGCAGTTCTTC. It yields the protein CASSSSEVNEQFF. The genes are TRBV7-9 and TRBJ2-1; possible D gene TRBD2, 5 bases. Germline CDR1 is SEHNR and CDR2 is FQNEAQ (reference sequence). The CDR3 totals 13 residues. The V end was cut by 4 bases, the J end by 7 bases, with 11 bases between.